These 8 T cell receptor beta chains came from one sample sequenced in a study of T cells in Graves' hyperthyroidism and ophthalmopathy. Researchers took RNA transcripts and amplified the TCR beta CDR3 regions from them. RT-PCR in the first round (using the HTBI primer set) targeted the TCR CDR3. TCRdb fed the multiplex PCR reads into MiXCR, producing one record per CDR3 protein. The data contain under 650,000 distinct CDR3 sequences, about 16% of them seen just once; the ten biggest clones take up less than 4.5%. The specimen was blood. The source is a woman aged 25 to 39 with Graves' hyperthyroidism.

This clonotype was counted many times. An end of the junction does not agree with germline; a read error may underlie this. The gene calls are TRBV19 and TRBJ1-1, with 7 positions matching TRBD1. The CDR3 has 13 amino acids. The germline V gene has CDR1 LNHDA and CDR2 SQIVND (reference sequence). The CDR3 bases are TGTGCCAGCAGTATTAACAGGGGAACTGAAGCTTTCTTT. Protein sequence: CASSINRGTEAFF.

In its sample, this clonotype was seen a few times. V and J are TRBV30 and TRBJ2-2, with D hard to call. V shed 0 bases and J shed 3 bases, with 5 bases lying between them. Germline V gives CDR1 GTSNPN, CDR2 SVGIG (reference sequence). This CDR3 is built from 13 residues. CDR3 bases: TGTGCCTGGAGTGTCTGGGACACCGGGGAGCTGTTTTTT. Translated: CAWSVWDTGELFF.

The CDR3 DNA is TGTGCCAGTGGGCAGGGCCGTTCGTACAATGAGCAGTTCTTC. Translating it yields CASGQGRSYNEQFF. The chain uses TRBV19 and TRBJ2-1, with a weak D call TRBD1 (5 bases). The CDR3 totals 14 residues. Germline V gene data show CDR1 as LNHDA and CDR2 as SQIVND (reference sequence). Trimming left V 8 bases short and J 4 bases short, with 15 bases between.

This clonotype has a count of ten or more. The chain links TRBV20-1 to TRBJ2-3, with 7 bases identical to TRBD1. Trimming took 6 bases from V and 4 from J; bases not matched to a gene: 13. Per germline, CDR1 DFQATT and CDR2 SNEGSKA (reference sequence). This CDR3 comprises 15 residues. CDR3 region: CSATSGQANPDTQYF. CDR3 DNA sequence: TGCAGTGCCACATCTGGACAGGCGAACCCAGATACGCAGTATTTT.

The chain is built from TRBV30 and TRBJ2-1; no reliable D call. The V end lost 5 bases, the J end lost 3 bases, and 14 bases lay between the germline ends. The CDR3 contains 14 residues. Germline V gene sequence: CDR1 GTSNPN, CDR2 SVGIG (reference sequence). The CDR3 nucleotides are TGTGCCTGGGCCGCGTTCGAGTTCTACAATGAGCAGTTCTTC. This encodes CAWAAFEFYNEQFF.

Note on this clonotype: The conserved final phenylalanine or tryptophan is absent from the CDR3, which likely points to a read error. It is unclear where the CDR3 begins or ends on the DNA, so no DNA is shown, and the CDR3 is as TCRdb lists it. V and J are TRBV12-3 or TRBV12-4 and TRBJ1-2; TRBD1 is the table's D call and was not checked against the DNA. The CDR3 is 15 residues long, ends included. CDR3 region: CASSPGTSFIYGDTL.

This clonotype was found many times. The chain combines TRBV28 with TRBJ1-5, with D tentatively TRBD1 (5 bases). The CDR3 runs to 17 residues. V shed 5 bases and J shed 2 bases, with 19 bases lying between them. Germline V gives CDR1 MDHEN, CDR2 SYDVKM. The CDR3 here is CASSPRAGFGGNQPQHF. Written as DNA, the CDR3 is TGTGCCAGCAGTCCGAGGGCAGGGTTCGGGGGCAATCAGCCCCAGCATTTT.

This clonotype has ten or more counts. The chain employs TRBV6-1 and TRBJ2-1; possible D gene TRBD1, 5 bases. The CDR3 length is 14 residues. Trimming removed 6 bases from V and 1 base from J, with 10 bases in between. Germline lookup yields CDR1 MNHNS and CDR2 SASEGT. The CDR3 loop is CASSREVSYNEQFF. For the CDR3, the DNA is TGTGCCAGCAGCAGGGAAGTTTCCTACAATGAGCAGTTCTTC.